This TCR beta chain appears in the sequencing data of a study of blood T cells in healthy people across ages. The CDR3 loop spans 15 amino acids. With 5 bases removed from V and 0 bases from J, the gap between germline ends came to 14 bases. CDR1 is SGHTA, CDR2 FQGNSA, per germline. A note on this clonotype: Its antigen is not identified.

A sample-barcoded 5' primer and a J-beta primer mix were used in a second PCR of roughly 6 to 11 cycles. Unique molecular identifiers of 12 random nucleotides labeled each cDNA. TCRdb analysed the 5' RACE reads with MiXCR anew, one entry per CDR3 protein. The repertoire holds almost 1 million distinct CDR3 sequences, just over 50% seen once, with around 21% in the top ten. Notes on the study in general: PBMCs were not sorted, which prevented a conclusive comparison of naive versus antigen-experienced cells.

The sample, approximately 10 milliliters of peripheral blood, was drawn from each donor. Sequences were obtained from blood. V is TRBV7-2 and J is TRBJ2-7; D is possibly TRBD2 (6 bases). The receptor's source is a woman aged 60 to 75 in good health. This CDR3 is CASSHSSVSSYEQYF. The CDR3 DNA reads TGTGCCAGCAGCCACTCTAGCGTAAGCTCCTACGAGCAGTACTTC. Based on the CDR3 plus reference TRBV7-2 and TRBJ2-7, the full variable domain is GAGVSQSPSNKVTEKGKDVELRCDPISGHTALYWYRQSLGQGLEFLIYFQGNSAPDKSGLPSDRFSAERTGGSVSTLTIQRTQQEDSAVYLCASSHSSVSSYEQYFGPGTRLTVT.